A single sample is the source of the 20 T cell receptor beta chains below, sequenced in a study of OX40 agonist ivuxolimab in advanced cancers. Receptor libraries were prepared by the immunoSEQ multiplex PCR assay. TCRdb took this table from immuneACCESS and kept in-frame rearrangements with V and J called. Such tables lack part of the clones; where checked against another copy, unresolved V genes explain under half of the gap, and the rest is unexplained. Within this sample are about 46,000 clones, with more than 85% of them counted one time only. Around 11% of the sample is taken by the ten largest. Sequenced here: CD4+ or CD8+ T cells sorted from blood, sampled in a trial of the OX40 agonist ivuxolimab. Every receptor here comes from an adult with an advanced solid tumor such as melanoma, head and neck, liver or kidney cancer.

This rearrangement joins TRBV7-9 to TRBJ2-1; D not resolved. The germline CDR1 and CDR2 sequences are SEHNR and FQNEAQ (reference sequence). This CDR3 has 13 residues. V lost 4 bases, J lost 8 bases, and 12 bases lay in between. CDR3 sequence: CASSYRAGHEQFF. The CDR3 region has the DNA TGTGCCAGCAGCTATCGGGCCGGCCATGAGCAGTTCTTC.

The rearrangement joins TRBV6-6 to TRBJ2-7, with D unresolved. V was pared by 4 bases and J by 4 bases, with 11 bases between. The CDR3 covers 13 residues. Germline V CDR1 and CDR2: MNHNY, SVGAGI (reference sequence). The CDR3 reads CASSFGRSYEQYF. CDR3 nucleotide sequence: TGTGCCAGCAGTTTTGGCAGGTCTTACGAGCAGTACTTC.

This sequence joins TRBV9 and TRBJ2-1; 14 nucleotides match TRBD2. The CDR3 contains 15 residues. The V gene's germline CDR1 is SGDLS and CDR2 YYNGEE. Losses at the gene ends were 3 bases for V and 8 bases for J; bases not matched to a gene: 4. This CDR3 is CASSAGTSGRYEQFF. The CDR3 DNA reads TGTGCCAGCAGCGCCGGGACTAGCGGGAGATATGAGCAGTTCTTC. The full variable domain, rest sourced from reference TRBV9 and TRBJ2-1, is DSGVTQTPKHLITATGQRVTLRCSPRSGDLSVYWYQQSLDQGLQFLIQYYNGEERAKGNILERFSAQQFPDLHSELNLSSLELGDSALYFCASSAGTSGRYEQFFGPGTRLTVL.

The chain couples TRBV9 to TRBJ2-5, with D possibly matching TRBD1 (6 bases). The J call may be incorrect, as the DNA end agrees better with TRBJ2-7. Germline V lookup: CDR1 SGDLS, CDR2 YYNGEE. The CDR3 length is 13 residues. Here the CDR3 reads CASSLDSSYEQYF. In DNA form, the CDR3 reads TGTGCCAGCAGCTTGGACAGCTCCTACGAGCAGTACTTC.

This clone is labeled as medium-sized. The V and J genes are TRBV30 and TRBJ2-2; D remains ambiguous. The CDR3 has 12 residues. CDR1 is GTSNPN, CDR2 SVGIG, per germline (reference sequence). Between the trimmed V and J ends, which lost 0 bases and 4 bases, there was a span of 3 bases. DNA of the CDR3: TGTGCCTGGAGTGTAGCCACCGGGGAGCTGTTTTTT. This translates into CAWSVATGELFF.

The V call is TRBV15, the J call TRBJ2-5; D may be TRBD2 (5 bases). V was cut by 1 base and J by 4 bases, with 10 bases left in between. This CDR3 is built from 14 residues. CDR1 is LNHNV and CDR2 is YYDKDF in the germline V gene (reference sequence). The CDR3 protein is CATSRVSALETQYF. CDR3 sequence (DNA): TGTGCCACCAGCAGAGTTAGCGCACTAGAGACCCAGTACTTC.

The genes are TRBV9 and TRBJ2-1, with D perhaps matching TRBD1 or TRBD2 (5 bases each). Germline V gene lookup returns CDR1 SGDLS and CDR2 YYNGEE. V was shortened by 4 bases and J by 4 bases, with 15 bases between the two germline ends. CDR3 length equals 15 residues. The CDR3 nucleotides are TGTGCCAGCAGCACGGAGAGGGACGCTTACAATGAGCAGTTCTTC. As protein: CASSTERDAYNEQFF. Full variable domain (remainder filled in from reference TRBV9 and TRBJ2-1): DSGVTQTPKHLITATGQRVTLRCSPRSGDLSVYWYQQSLDQGLQFLIQYYNGEERAKGNILERFSAQQFPDLHSELNLSSLELGDSALYFCASSTERDAYNEQFFGPGTRLTVL.

This sequence joins TRBV19 and TRBJ2-3; the match to TRBD2 covers 11 bases. CDR1 is LNHDA and CDR2 is SQIVND in the germline V gene (reference sequence). The CDR3 runs 18 residues. J was trimmed by 5 bases and V by 5 bases; bases with no gene match: 15. This CDR3 reads CASSPGRVAGGPRDTQYF. In DNA, the CDR3 is TGTGCCAGTAGTCCCGGAAGGGTAGCGGGAGGGCCCAGAGATACGCAGTATTTT.

The chain couples TRBV13 to TRBJ2-7; the match to TRBD2 covers 12 bases. Germline values: CDR1 PRHDT, CDR2 FYEKMQ (reference sequence). V lost 0 bases and J lost 7; bases outside the gene matches: 7. The CDR3 loop spans 16 amino acids. The CDR3 coding sequence is TGTGCCAGCAGCTTAGGCCCTAGCGGGGGGGCCCGGGAGCAGTACTTC. Amino acids: CASSLGPSGGAREQYF.

This clone showed up just once. CDR3 bases: TGTGCCAGCAGCCGAGGACAGAGCAATCAGCCCCAGCATTTT. This translates into CASSRGQSNQPQHF. The V gene is TRBV7-9, the J gene TRBJ1-5, with D perhaps TRBD1 (6 bases). V gave up 5 bases and J gave up 1 base, with 9 bases separating them. Per the germline V gene, CDR1 is SEHNR and CDR2 is FQNEAQ (reference sequence). The CDR3 has 14 amino acids. The full variable domain, rest sourced from reference TRBV7-9 and TRBJ1-5, is DTGVSQNPRHKITKRGQNVTFRCDPISEHNRLYWYRQTLGQGPEFLTYFQNEAQLEKSRLLSDRFSAERPKGSFSTLEIQRTEQGDSAMYLCASSRGQSNQPQHFGDGTRLSIL.

The gene calls are TRBV7-2 and TRBJ2-6; no clear D gene. Germline V gives CDR1 SGHTA, CDR2 FQGNSA. The CDR3 extends over 12 amino acids. The V and J ends lost 10 bases and 1 base respectively, with 5 bases between them. The CDR3 DNA reads as TGTGCCACCGAATCTGGGGCCAACGTCCTGACTTTC. Protein: CATESGANVLTF.

This clone came up once. This chain connects TRBV5-5 to TRBJ2-1; tentative D call: TRBD1 (5 bases). V gave up 0 bases and J gave up 7 bases, with 8 bases separating them. CDR1 is SGHKS and CDR2 is YYEKEE in the germline V gene (reference sequence). This CDR3 comprises 13 residues. The CDR3: CASSLGPGNEQFF. The DNA of the CDR3 is TGTGCCAGCAGCTTGGGCCCAGGGAATGAGCAGTTCTTC.

This chain connects TRBV4-1 to TRBJ1-6, with D hard to call. The CDR3 consists of 16 residues. CDR1 is MGHRA and CDR2 is YSYEKL in the germline V gene. V lost 0 bases and J 0 bases, leaving 6 bases between the germline ends. DNA of the CDR3: TGCGCCAGCAGCCAAGACAGTAGCTCCTATAATTCACCCCTCCACTTT. It yields the protein CASSQDSSSYNSPLHF.

The rearrangement uses TRBV9 and TRBJ2-1; D call uncertain. The CDR3 is made up of 12 amino acids. In germline, CDR1 is SGDLS, CDR2 YYNGEE. V was cut by 0 bases and J by 8 bases, with 6 bases left in between. The CDR3 DNA sequence: TGTGCCAGCAGCGTAGGGCAGGATGAGCAGTTCTTC. Its translation is CASSVGQDEQFF.

The chain couples TRBV6-1 to TRBJ1-5, with D maybe TRBD1 (6 bases). Per germline, CDR1 MNHNS and CDR2 SASEGT. V lost 4 bases to trimming and J lost 0 bases, with 13 bases between them. CDR3 length: 16 amino acids. The CDR3 DNA reads TGTGCCAGCAGTGTGCCACAGGGATATAGCAATCAGCCCCAGCATTTT. Amino acids: CASSVPQGYSNQPQHF.

The DNA for the CDR3 is TGTGCCTGGAGTGTAACGGGGCGAAGTCAGCCCCAGCATTTT. Its protein product is CAWSVTGRSQPQHF. The chain carries TRBV30 and TRBJ1-5; tentative D call: TRBD1 (5 bases). The germline V gene encodes CDR1 GTSNPN and CDR2 SVGIG (reference sequence). V was cut by 0 bases and J by 6 bases, with 12 bases left in between. The CDR3 totals 14 residues.

The chain joins TRBV5-4 to TRBJ2-6; D may be TRBD1 or TRBD2 (6 bases each). Germline V gene data show CDR1 as SGHNT and CDR2 as YYREEE (reference sequence). The V gene lost 8 bases and the J gene lost 3 bases, with 15 bases spanning the gap. This CDR3 comprises 15 residues. The CDR3 coding sequence is TGTGCCAGGGTCGGCAGGGGAGGTGGGGCCAACGTCCTGACTTTC. Translating gives CARVGRGGGANVLTF.

V gene TRBV6-4 combines with J gene TRBJ2-1, with 9 bases that match TRBD2. This CDR3 spans 15 amino acids. CDR1 MRHNA and CDR2 SNTAGT come from the germline V gene. Trimming removed 6 bases from V and 3 bases from J; junction bases left unmatched: 6. CDR3 protein: CASRKREASYNEQFF. Here the CDR3 DNA reads TGTGCCAGCAGGAAGCGGGAGGCTAGCTACAATGAGCAGTTCTTC.

This chain links TRBV6-6 with TRBJ1-2; 10 bases agree with TRBD1. Unmatched junction bases numbered 7, after V lost 4 bases and J lost 8 bases. The CDR3 totals 14 residues. Germline-derived CDR1 and CDR2 are MNHNY and SVGAGI (reference sequence). DNA for the CDR3: TGTGCCAGCAGTTTCCGGACAGGGGGAGAGGGCTACACCTTC. Amino acids: CASSFRTGGEGYTF.

As DNA, the CDR3 is TGCGCCAGCAGCGTGAAGGGGGTGAAAGATACGCAGTATTTT. Amino acid sequence: CASSVKGVKDTQYF. The chain recombines TRBV5-1 with TRBJ2-3; possibly TRBD1 for D (6 bases). CDR1 is SGHRS, CDR2 YFSETQ, per germline. Deletions cut 4 bases from V and 5 bases from J, with 14 bases between. CDR3 length: 14 residues.